A selection of T cell receptor beta chains follows, all from one sample in a study of cytomegalovirus exposure and HLA in healthy donors. Generated by immunoSEQ multiplex PCR, the TCRdb table keeps only in-frame clones and is missing some. This table holds about 200,000 clones. What was sequenced was PBMCs. Receptors were obtained from a girl aged 2 to 9 in good health and CMV-seropositive. CDR3s include the opening cysteine and the closing phenylalanine or tryptophan. D genes are given only for firm matches.

v_gene	j_gene	d_gene	CDR3nt	CDR3aa
TRBV27	TRBJ2-1	TRBD2	TGTGCCAGCAGCCCTGGGTCCCCCCTGACTAGCGGGAGGGCAGAGCAGTTCTTC	CASSPGSPLTSGRAEQFF
TRBV6-1	TRBJ2-7	.	TGTGCCAGCAGTGAAGGGGTGGAGGCAGGGGCATCCTACGAGCAGTACTTC	CASSEGVEAGASYEQYF
TRBV5-1	TRBJ1-2	.	TGCGCCAGCAGCTTCGGAGAGGAGGGTGGCTACACCTTC	CASSFGEEGGYTF
TRBV28	TRBJ2-3	TRBD1	TGTGCCAGCCGAAAAAAGACAGGGATACCCACAGATACGCAGTATTTT	CASRKKTGIPTDTQYF
TRBV5-4	TRBJ2-3	TRBD2	TGTGCCAGCAGCTTGGGGGGACTAGTCCTCACAGATACGCAGTATTTT	CASSLGGLVLTDTQYF
TRBV15	TRBJ2-5	.	TGTGCCACCAGCGGTTCACTAGGAAGAAAAGAGACCCAGTACTTC	CATSGSLGRKETQYF
TRBV5-1	TRBJ2-1	.	TGCGCCAGCAGCGTTACGGGGTTTTGGGACAATGAGCAGTTCTTC	CASSVTGFWDNEQFF
TRBV6-5	TRBJ2-1	.	TGTGCCAGCAGTTCCGCCACGAGGGATCAGTTCTTC	CASSSATRDQFF
TRBV25-1	TRBJ2-7	.	TGTGCCAGCAGTGAGCGGGGATCCTACGAGCAGTACTTC	CASSERGSYEQYF
TRBV5-1	TRBJ2-3	TRBD2	TGCGCCAGCAGCATAACCGGGACTAGCGGCACAGATACGCAGTATTTT	CASSITGTSGTDTQYF
TRBV5-8	TRBJ2-1	.	TGTGCCAGCAGCTTAGAGCGGTACAATGAGCAGTTCTTC	CASSLERYNEQFF
TRBV5-1	TRBJ2-7	TRBD1	TGCGCCAGCAGCTTGGGGGCTGGGGACAGAGCCTACGAGCAGTACTTC	CASSLGAGDRAYEQYF
TRBV6-5	TRBJ2-1	TRBD2	TGTGCCAGCAGTCTCTTAGCGGGAGCGGTCAATGAGCAGTTCTTC	CASSLLAGAVNEQFF
TRBV5-4	TRBJ1-1	TRBD1	TGTGCCAGCAGCCTAGACGGGACAGGGAGGATCACGAACACTGAAGCTTTCTTT	CASSLDGTGRITNTEAFF
TRBV27	TRBJ1-2	.	TGTGCCAGCAGTTTAAGCCCCCGGGCAGGGAAAGGCTACACCTTC	CASSLSPRAGKGYTF
TRBV5-4	TRBJ2-7	TRBD2	TGTGCCAGCAGCTTGGAAGGACTAGCGGCCGAGCAGTACTTC	CASSLEGLAAEQYF
TRBV19	TRBJ2-7	.	TGTGCCAGTAGTGCCTCTAGCGATAAGCAGTACTTC	CASSASSDKQYF
TRBV27	TRBJ2-7	TRBD1	TGTGCCAGCACCCCTAACTCCGGGACAGGGTTCTACGAGCAGTACTTC	CASTPNSGTGFYEQYF
TRBV25-1	TRBJ2-1	.	TGTGCCAGCAGGACGGGACAACAGCATTACAATGAGCAGTTCTTC	CASRTGQQHYNEQFF
TRBV10-3	TRBJ2-3	.	TGTGCCACCCAGCGGTCACTATCCACAGATACGCAGTATTTT	CATQRSLSTDTQYF
TRBV27	TRBJ2-5	TRBD2	TGTGCCAGCAGTTGGGGACTAGCGGGAGAAGAGACCCAGTACTTC	CASSWGLAGEETQYF
TRBV27	TRBJ2-3	TRBD2	TGTGCCAGCAGTCATACCGGGACTAGCGGCACAGATACGCAGTATTTT	CASSHTGTSGTDTQYF
TRBV28	TRBJ1-5	.	TGTGCCAGCAGTCAATCATGGCAGGGCAATCAGCCCCAGCATTTT	CASSQSWQGNQPQHF
TRBV11-2	TRBJ2-7	TRBD2	TGTGCCAGCAGCTTTAGGACTAGCGCAGCCTACGAGCAGTACTTC	CASSFRTSAAYEQYF
TRBV28	TRBJ2-2	.	TGTGCCAGCAGTCTCATAAACAGCGGGGAGCTGTTTTTT	CASSLINSGELFF
TRBV7-2	TRBJ2-7	TRBD1	TGTGCCAGCAGCTCAGGGGGTGGATGGGTCCACGAGCAGTACTTC	CASSSGGGWVHEQYF
TRBV19	TRBJ1-5	.	TGTGCCTCCCAGGGCAGCCTCAATCAGCCCCAGCATTTT	CASQGSLNQPQHF
TRBV28	TRBJ2-7	TRBD1	TGTGCCAGCACTACTACCCCGGGACAGGGAGCCGAGCAGTACTTC	CASTTTPGQGAEQYF
TRBV10-1	TRBJ2-3	.	TGCGCCAGTAAACCCTATCCCGGTGCGGATACGCAGTATTTT	CASKPYPGADTQYF
TRBV6-1	TRBJ1-2	.	TGTGCCAGCAGTGAGGCGGCAGGGGCTAACTATGGCTACACCTTC	CASSEAAGANYGYTF
TRBV6-5	TRBJ2-1	.	TGTGCCAGCAGCGAGCGGAACCCGCACAATGAGCAGTTCTTC	CASSERNPHNEQFF
TRBV27	TRBJ1-1	.	TGTGCCAGCAGTTTATACAGGGACAACACTGAAGCTTTCTTT	CASSLYRDNTEAFF
TRBV25-1	TRBJ2-7	.	TGTGCCAGCAGTGAATATCCCGACATTAGCTCCTACGAGCAGTACTTC	CASSEYPDISSYEQYF
TRBV6-4	TRBJ2-3	.	TGTGCCAGCAGTGGGGCAGGGGCCACAGATACGCAGTATTTT	CASSGAGATDTQYF
TRBV7-3	TRBJ2-2	TRBD2	TGTGCCAGCAGTCAAACTAGCGGGAACACCGGGGAGCTGTTTTTT	CASSQTSGNTGELFF
TRBV5-1	TRBJ2-1	TRBD2	TGCGCCAGCAGCTTCGGACTAGCGGGCGGGGTAAATGAGCAGTTCTTC	CASSFGLAGGVNEQFF
TRBV6-6	TRBJ2-3	TRBD1	TGTGCCAGCAGTCATCCGACAGGGGCAGATACGCAGTATTTT	CASSHPTGADTQYF
TRBV6-1	TRBJ2-2	TRBD1	TGTGCCAGCAGAGGGACAGTCACGAACACCGGGGAGCTGTTTTTT	CASRGTVTNTGELFF
TRBV6-4	TRBJ2-5	.	TGTGCCAGCAGACACGGGGTACCGAGAGGCCAAGAGACCCAGTACTTC	CASRHGVPRGQETQYF
TRBV7-7	TRBJ2-5	TRBD2	TGTGCCAGCAGCTTTGGCGGGAGCCAAGAGACCCAGTACTTC	CASSFGGSQETQYF
TRBV2	TRBJ1-1	.	TGTGCCAGCAGTGTGGATAGGGAGGGTGAAGCTTTCTTT	CASSVDREGEAFF
TRBV7-8	TRBJ2-1	TRBD2	TGTGCCAGCAGCTTACTAGCGGGAGATTCCGGTGAGCAGTTCTTC	CASSLLAGDSGEQFF
TRBV10-3	TRBJ2-7	TRBD2	TGTGCCATCAGTGAAGGGAGGGACCTGGGCTACGAGCAGTACTTC	CAISEGRDLGYEQYF
TRBV7-9	TRBJ2-1	.	TGTGCCAGCAGCTCCGGGTTGGTATACAATGAGCAGTTCTTC	CASSSGLVYNEQFF
TRBV6-1	TRBJ1-5	.	TGTGCCAGGGGGGAGGGGGAGCCCCAGCATTTT	CARGEGEPQHF
TRBV28	TRBJ2-2	.	TGTGCCAGCAGCCTTTATCCGAACACCGGGGAGCTGTTTTTT	CASSLYPNTGELFF
TRBV5-1	TRBJ2-1	TRBD1	TGCGCCAGCAGCTCCGGGACAGTAGGCAATGAGCAGTTCTTC	CASSSGTVGNEQFF
TRBV5-1	TRBJ1-5	.	TGCGCCAGCAGCTTCGGTTTGAATCAGCCCCAGCATTTT	CASSFGLNQPQHF
TRBV27	TRBJ2-1	.	TGTGCCAGCAGTTTAGAGCCCGTCGTCCTTAATGAGCAGTTCTTC	CASSLEPVVLNEQFF